This TCR beta chain was captured in a study of PD-1 blockade in classical Hodgkin lymphoma. Study-wide results and limits: Patients who initiated nivolumab within 1 year of ASCT were excluded. Relapsed/refractory patients reportedly had lower baseline diversity than newly diagnosed patients.

The CDR3 consists of 15 residues. CDR1 is LGHNA, CDR2 YNFKEQ, per germline. Trimming took 0 bases from V and 5 from J, leaving 11 bases between them. This clone was counted once. Its antigen is still unknown. This sample's time point: cycle 4 day 1 (C4D1), after more than five weeks of nivolumab. Each and every patient relapsed after autologous stem cell transplantation, and patients got differing brentuximab vedotin exposure. Clones were sequenced by immunoSEQ multiplex PCR, and TCRdb holds only the in-frame ones, with some missing. The profile shows over 75,000 clones, 90% of them singletons. Sequenced here: peripheral blood mononuclear cells (PBMCs), sampled before the fourth cycle of nivolumab. The TCR was taken from a human donor with classical Hodgkin lymphoma. The J gene is TRBJ1-5, the V gene TRBV4-2; D uncertain. The CDR3: CASSQEVMDYQPQHF. The CDR3 DNA reads as TGTGCCAGCAGCCAAGAGGTGATGGACTATCAGCCCCAGCATTTT.